This T cell receptor beta chain appears in the sequencing data of a study of cytomegalovirus exposure and HLA in healthy donors. This PCR relied on a set of 60 Vbeta primers and 13 Jbeta primers. The method was immunoSEQ multiplex PCR; TCRdb's version includes in-frame clones alone and lacks a portion of them. This table holds 140,000 or so clones, approximately 68% found once. This clone was seen more than once but under ten times. Germline CDR1 and CDR2: SGHDT and YYEEEE. The trim removed 5 bases at V and 4 bases at J, leaving 8 bases unmatched. The CDR3 has 15 residues. The V call is TRBV5-6, the J call TRBJ1-1; 10 bases are shared with TRBD1. The sample taken for sequencing was PBMCs. The sequence was collected from a man between 60 and 75 years old in good health and CMV-seronegative. CDR3 nucleotides: TGTGCCAGCAGTAGACGCCGGGACAGGGGCACTGAAGCTTTCTTT. Translation gives CASSRRRDRGTEAFF.